The entry that follows covers one T cell receptor beta chain sequence. No antigen is known for it. This entry comes from a study of graft-versus-host responses after intestinal transplantation. About the research overall: Recipients had transplants, and these were multivisceral, liver-intestinal, or isolated intestinal. Every one of the recipients received anti-thymocyte globulin induction and afterwards took tacrolimus and steroids for about 3 years. General study points: Declining HvG levels early post-transplant were linked to peak circulating GvH clone levels. The marrow of recipients harbored GvH clones, and ileum or blood showed some of them first.

The table came from immunoSEQ multiplex PCR; TCRdb's copy has only in-frame clones and leaves some out. The sample carries 35,000 to 45,000 clones, 80% to 95% recorded once. This receptor was taken from a human patient who received an intestinal transplant, so some T cells may come from the graft donor. The sample in question was PBMCs, obtained 734 days after intestinal transplantation.

The CDR3 is CASSYLAGAGKETQYF. Here the CDR3 DNA reads TGTGCCAGCAGCTATTTAGCGGGAGCCGGGAAAGAGACCCAGTACTTC. The chain employs TRBV21-1 and TRBJ2-5; the table's D call TRBD2 went unverified against the DNA. TRBV21-1 corresponds to a pseudogene. The CDR3 loop spans 16 amino acids.